These T cell receptor beta chains were read from a single sample in a study of neurological immune-mediated disorders. TCRdb ran MiXCR on the 5' RACE reads and lists one entry per CDR3 protein. Of approximately 40,000 distinct CDR3 sequences listed, more than 9.5% are singletons. The sequencing input was PBMCs. These receptors were collected from a female donor in good health. CDR3s include the opening cysteine and the closing phenylalanine or tryptophan. D genes are given only for firm matches. Size is omitted from some rows. Given values are once, few, many or a class for expanded clones.

v_gene: TRBV7-2
d_gene: NA
j_gene: TRBJ1-1
abundance: medium-sized
CDR3aa: CASRIWADPNTEAFF
CDR3nt: TGTGCCAGCAGGATTTGGGCGGACCCTAACACTGAAGCTTTCTTT

v_gene: TRBV12-3/TRBV12-4
d_gene: NA
j_gene: TRBJ2-4
abundance: few
CDR3aa: CASSTLGIQNIQYF
CDR3nt: TGTGCCAGCAGCACCCTGGGCATTCAAAACATTCAGTACTTC

v_gene: TRBV12-3/TRBV12-4
d_gene: NA
j_gene: TRBJ1-5
abundance: many
CDR3aa: CASRFGTTDQPQHF
CDR3nt: TGTGCCAGCAGGTTTGGAACGACGGATCAGCCCCAGCATTTT

v_gene: TRBV5-5
d_gene: NA
j_gene: TRBJ1-3
abundance: many
CDR3aa: CASSLGTGGNTIYF
CDR3nt: TGTGCCAGCAGCTTGGGGACGGGTGGAAACACCATATATTTT

v_gene: TRBV2
d_gene: NA
j_gene: TRBJ2-7
abundance: many
CDR3aa: CASKGSPGNEQYF
CDR3nt: TGTGCCAGCAAGGGCAGCCCGGGGAACGAGCAGTACTTC

v_gene: TRBV5-1
d_gene: TRBD1
j_gene: TRBJ2-6
abundance: NA
CDR3aa: CASSDRVDAVANVLTF
CDR3nt: TGCGCCAGCAGCGACAGGGTCGATGCTGTGGCCAACGTCCTGACTTTC

v_gene: TRBV7-7
d_gene: NA
j_gene: TRBJ2-3
abundance: NA
CDR3aa: CASSFSGGEGDTQYF
CDR3nt: TGTGCTAGCAGCTTCTCTGGCGGGGAAGGGGATACGCAGTATTTT

v_gene: TRBV20-1
d_gene: NA
j_gene: TRBJ2-7
abundance: many
CDR3aa: CSAISRRSYEQYF
CDR3nt: TGCAGTGCTATAAGTAGGAGGTCCTACGAGCAGTACTTC

v_gene: TRBV14
d_gene: NA
j_gene: TRBJ2-1
abundance: many
CDR3aa: CASSSHPGGRKNEQFF
CDR3nt: TGTGCCAGCAGCTCCCATCCGGGGGGCCGGAAGAATGAGCAGTTCTTC

v_gene: TRBV7-3
d_gene: TRBD2
j_gene: TRBJ2-3
abundance: many
CDR3aa: CASSHQSRGLGGGTDTQYF
CDR3nt: TGTGCCAGCAGCCACCAATCCAGGGGACTAGGAGGGGGCACAGATACGCAGTATTTT

v_gene: TRBV2
d_gene: NA
j_gene: TRBJ1-5
abundance: many
CDR3aa: CASTDGYPEQPQHF
CDR3nt: TGTGCCAGCACTGATGGTTATCCAGAGCAGCCCCAGCATTTT

v_gene: TRBV5-1
d_gene: NA
j_gene: TRBJ2-7
abundance: many
CDR3aa: CASSSTSLYEQYF
CDR3nt: TGCGCCAGCAGCTCGACTAGTCTCTACGAGCAGTACTTC

v_gene: TRBV14
d_gene: NA
j_gene: TRBJ2-2
abundance: many
CDR3aa: CATSHGQGAGTGELFF
CDR3nt: TGTGCAACCAGCCACGGACAAGGGGCAGGGACCGGGGAGCTGTTTTTT

v_gene: TRBV12-3/TRBV12-4
d_gene: NA
j_gene: TRBJ1-1
abundance: NA
CDR3aa: CASSSWGVNTEAFF
CDR3nt: TGTGCCAGCAGTTCCTGGGGTGTGAACACTGAAGCTTTCTTT

v_gene: TRBV5-1
d_gene: NA
j_gene: TRBJ2-2
abundance: NA
CDR3aa: CASSLLANTGELFF
CDR3nt: TGCGCCAGCAGCTTGTTAGCGAACACCGGGGAGCTGTTTTTT

v_gene: TRBV7-9
d_gene: NA
j_gene: TRBJ2-4
abundance: many
CDR3aa: CASSTQNIQYF
CDR3nt: TGTGCCAGCAGCACCCAAAACATTCAGTACTTC

v_gene: TRBV27
d_gene: NA
j_gene: TRBJ2-1
abundance: many
CDR3aa: CASSLGLGVINEQFF
CDR3nt: TGTGCCAGCAGTTTAGGGCTAGGGGTAATCAATGAGCAGTTCTTC

v_gene: TRBV18
d_gene: NA
j_gene: TRBJ1-1
abundance: many
CDR3aa: CASSPSGSPNTEAFF
CDR3nt: TGTGCCAGCTCACCATCGGGTAGCCCGAACACTGAAGCTTTCTTT

v_gene: TRBV12-3/TRBV12-4
d_gene: NA
j_gene: TRBJ1-5
abundance: many
CDR3aa: CASSFSGFYSNQPQHF
CDR3nt: TGTGCCAGCAGTTTCTCAGGATTTTATAGCAATCAGCCCCAGCATTTT

v_gene: TRBV3-1
d_gene: NA
j_gene: TRBJ2-1
abundance: many
CDR3aa: CASSQPSDYNEQFF
CDR3nt: TGTGCCAGCAGCCAACCTAGCGACTACAATGAGCAGTTCTTC

v_gene: TRBV2
d_gene: NA
j_gene: TRBJ1-6
abundance: many
CDR3aa: CASKRTGDSPLHF
CDR3nt: TGTGCCAGCAAAAGGACCGGTGATTCACCCCTCCACTTT

v_gene: TRBV20-1
d_gene: TRBD1
j_gene: TRBJ2-7
abundance: many
CDR3aa: CSALETGGSEQYF
CDR3nt: TGCAGTGCTTTAGAGACAGGGGGCTCCGAGCAGTACTTC